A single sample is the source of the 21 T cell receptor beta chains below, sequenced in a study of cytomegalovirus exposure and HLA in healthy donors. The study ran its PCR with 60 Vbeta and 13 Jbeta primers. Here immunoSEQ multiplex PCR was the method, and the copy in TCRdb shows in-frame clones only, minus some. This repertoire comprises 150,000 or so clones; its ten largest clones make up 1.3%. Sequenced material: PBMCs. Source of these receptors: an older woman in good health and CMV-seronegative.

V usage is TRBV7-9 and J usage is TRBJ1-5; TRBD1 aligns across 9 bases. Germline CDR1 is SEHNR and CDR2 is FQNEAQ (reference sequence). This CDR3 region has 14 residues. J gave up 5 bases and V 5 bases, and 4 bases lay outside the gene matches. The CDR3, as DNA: TGTGCCAGCAGCCTCGGGACAGGGTATCAGCCCCAGCATTTT. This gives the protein CASSLGTGYQPQHF. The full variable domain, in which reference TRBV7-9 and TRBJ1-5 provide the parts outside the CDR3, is DTGVSQNPRHKITKRGQNVTFRCDPISEHNRLYWYRQTLGQGPEFLTYFQNEAQLEKSRLLSDRFSAERPKGSFSTLEIQRTEQGDSAMYLCASSLGTGYQPQHFGDGTRLSIL.

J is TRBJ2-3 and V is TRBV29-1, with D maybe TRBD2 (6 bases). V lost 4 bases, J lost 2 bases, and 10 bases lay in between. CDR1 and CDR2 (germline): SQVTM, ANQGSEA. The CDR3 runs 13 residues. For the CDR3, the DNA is TGCAGCGTTGGAAGGGACTTCACAGATACGCAGTATTTT. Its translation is CSVGRDFTDTQYF.

CDR3 in amino acids: CATSRDRTGSGGYTF. The CDR3 region has the DNA TGTGCCACCAGCAGAGACAGGACAGGGTCCGGCGGCTACACCTTC. The V gene is TRBV15, the J gene TRBJ1-2; 8 nucleotides agree with TRBD1. The CDR3 is made up of 15 amino acids. V dropped 0 bases and J dropped 8; count of bases not matched to a gene: 8. CDR1 is LNHNV and CDR2 is YYDKDF in the germline V gene (reference sequence).

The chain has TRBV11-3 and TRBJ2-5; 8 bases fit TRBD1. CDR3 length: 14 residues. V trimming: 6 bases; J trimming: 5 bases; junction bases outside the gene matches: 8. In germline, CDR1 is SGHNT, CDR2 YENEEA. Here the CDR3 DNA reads TGTGCCAGCAGTCCCGGACAGGGCGGTGAGACCCAGTACTTC. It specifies CASSPGQGGETQYF.

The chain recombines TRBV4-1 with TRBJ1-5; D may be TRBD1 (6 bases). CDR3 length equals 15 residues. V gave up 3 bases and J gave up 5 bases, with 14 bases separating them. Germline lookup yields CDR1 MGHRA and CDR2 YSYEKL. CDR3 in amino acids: CASSQETGLDQPQHF. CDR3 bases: TGCGCCAGCAGCCAGGAAACAGGGCTGGATCAGCCCCAGCATTTT.

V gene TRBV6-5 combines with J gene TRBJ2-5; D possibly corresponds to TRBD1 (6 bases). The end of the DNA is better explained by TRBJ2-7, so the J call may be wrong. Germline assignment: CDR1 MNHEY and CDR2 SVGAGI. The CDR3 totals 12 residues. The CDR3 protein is CASGPGVYEQYF. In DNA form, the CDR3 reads TGTGCCAGCGGTCCAGGGGTCTACGAGCAGTACTTC.

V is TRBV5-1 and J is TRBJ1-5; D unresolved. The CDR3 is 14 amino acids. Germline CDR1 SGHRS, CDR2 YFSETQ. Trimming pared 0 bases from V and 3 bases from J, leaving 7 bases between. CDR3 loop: CASSLGGFNQPQHF. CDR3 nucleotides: TGCGCCAGCAGCTTGGGCGGGTTCAATCAGCCCCAGCATTTT.

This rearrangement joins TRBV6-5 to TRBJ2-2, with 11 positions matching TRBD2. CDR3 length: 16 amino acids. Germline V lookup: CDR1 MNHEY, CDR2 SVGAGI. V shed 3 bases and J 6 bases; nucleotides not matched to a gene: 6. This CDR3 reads CASSYAIAGGSGELFF. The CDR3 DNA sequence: TGTGCCAGCAGTTATGCGATAGCGGGAGGGTCCGGGGAGCTGTTTTTT.

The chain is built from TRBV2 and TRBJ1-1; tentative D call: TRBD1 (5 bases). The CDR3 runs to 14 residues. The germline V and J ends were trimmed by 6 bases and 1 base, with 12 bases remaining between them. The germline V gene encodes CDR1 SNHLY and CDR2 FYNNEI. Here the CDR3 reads CASRNRLQNTEAFF. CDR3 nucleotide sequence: TGTGCCAGCAGGAACAGGCTACAGAACACTGAAGCTTTCTTT.

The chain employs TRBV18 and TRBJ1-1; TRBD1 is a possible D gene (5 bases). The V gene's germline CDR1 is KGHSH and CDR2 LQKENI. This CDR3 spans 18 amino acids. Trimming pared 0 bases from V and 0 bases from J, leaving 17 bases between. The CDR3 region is CASSPPDTIHPLNTEAFF. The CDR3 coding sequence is TGTGCCAGCTCACCACCGGACACGATCCACCCCTTGAACACTGAAGCTTTCTTT.

The CDR3 is CASSPLRQGKNTEAFF. CDR3 nucleotides: TGTGCCAGCAGTCCGTTGAGACAGGGAAAGAACACTGAAGCTTTCTTT. V is TRBV27 and J is TRBJ1-1, with 7 nucleotides matching TRBD1. Trimming cost V 5 bases and J 1 base; bases outside gene matches: 10. Germline assignment: CDR1 MNHEY and CDR2 SMNVEV (reference sequence). There are 16 residues in the CDR3.

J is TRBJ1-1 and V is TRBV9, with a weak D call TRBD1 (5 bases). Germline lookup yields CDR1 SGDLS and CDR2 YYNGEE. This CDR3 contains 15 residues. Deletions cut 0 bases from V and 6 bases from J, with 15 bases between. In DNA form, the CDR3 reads TGTGCCAGCAGCGTAGGGAGGGGCCTCGGCGCTGAAGCTTTCTTT. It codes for CASSVGRGLGAEAFF.

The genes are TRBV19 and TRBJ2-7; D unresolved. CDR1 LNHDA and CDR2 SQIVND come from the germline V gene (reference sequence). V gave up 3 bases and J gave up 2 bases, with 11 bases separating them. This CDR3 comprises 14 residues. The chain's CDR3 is CASSMSTITYEQYF. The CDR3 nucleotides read TGTGCCAGTAGTATGTCAACTATAACCTACGAGCAGTACTTC.

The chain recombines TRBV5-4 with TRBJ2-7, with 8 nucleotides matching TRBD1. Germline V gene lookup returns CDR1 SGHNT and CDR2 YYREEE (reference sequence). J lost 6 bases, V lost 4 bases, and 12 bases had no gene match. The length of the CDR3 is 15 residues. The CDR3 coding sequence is TGTGCCAGCAGCCAATGGACAGGGAAGATTGTCGAGCAGTACTTC. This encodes CASSQWTGKIVEQYF.

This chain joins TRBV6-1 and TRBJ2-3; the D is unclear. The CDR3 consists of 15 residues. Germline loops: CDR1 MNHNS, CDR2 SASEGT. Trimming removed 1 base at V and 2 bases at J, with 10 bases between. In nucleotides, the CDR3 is TGTGCCAGCAGTGAAGAAGTGCTAACCACAGATACGCAGTATTTT. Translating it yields CASSEEVLTTDTQYF.

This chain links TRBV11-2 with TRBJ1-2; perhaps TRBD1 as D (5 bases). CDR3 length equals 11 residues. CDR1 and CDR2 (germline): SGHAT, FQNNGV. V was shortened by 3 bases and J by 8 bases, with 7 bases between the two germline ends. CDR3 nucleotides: TGTGCCAGCAGCTTGGGGGGGGGCTACACCTTC. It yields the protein CASSLGGGYTF. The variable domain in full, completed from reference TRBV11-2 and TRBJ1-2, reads EAGVAQSPRYKIIEKRQSVAFWCNPISGHATLYWYQQILGQGPKLLIQFQNNGVVDDSQLPKDRFSAERLKGVDSTLKIQPAKLEDSAVYLCASSLGGGYTFGSGTRLTVV.

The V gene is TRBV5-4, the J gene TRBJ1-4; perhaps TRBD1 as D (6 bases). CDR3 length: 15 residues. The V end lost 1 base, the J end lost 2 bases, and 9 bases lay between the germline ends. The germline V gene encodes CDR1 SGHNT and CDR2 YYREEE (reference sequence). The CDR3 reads CASSLRRGTNEKLFF. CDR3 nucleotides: TGTGCCAGCAGCTTGCGAAGGGGGACTAATGAAAAACTGTTTTTT.

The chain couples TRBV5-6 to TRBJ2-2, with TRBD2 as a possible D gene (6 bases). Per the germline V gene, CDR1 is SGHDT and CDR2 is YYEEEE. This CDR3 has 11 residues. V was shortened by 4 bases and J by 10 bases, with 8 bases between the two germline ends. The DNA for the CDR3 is TGTGCCAGCAGCGGCGGGGCGGAGCTGTTTTTT. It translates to CASSGGAELFF.

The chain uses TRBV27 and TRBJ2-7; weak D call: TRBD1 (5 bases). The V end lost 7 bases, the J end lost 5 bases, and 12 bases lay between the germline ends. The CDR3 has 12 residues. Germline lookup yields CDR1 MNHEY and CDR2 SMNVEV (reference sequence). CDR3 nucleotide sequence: TGTGCCAGCAAACACAGGACCGACGAGCAGTACTTC. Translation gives CASKHRTDEQYF.

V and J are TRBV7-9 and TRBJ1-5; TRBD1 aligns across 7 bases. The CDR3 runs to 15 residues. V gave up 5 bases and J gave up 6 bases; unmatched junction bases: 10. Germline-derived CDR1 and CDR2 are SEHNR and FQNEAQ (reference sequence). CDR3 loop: CASSQSGGIGQPQHF. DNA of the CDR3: TGTGCCAGCAGCCAGTCAGGGGGAATAGGTCAGCCCCAGCATTTT.

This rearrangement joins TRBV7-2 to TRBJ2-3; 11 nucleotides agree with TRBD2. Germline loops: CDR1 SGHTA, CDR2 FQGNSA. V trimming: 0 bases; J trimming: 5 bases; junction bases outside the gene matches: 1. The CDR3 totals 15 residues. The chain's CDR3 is CASSLASGGVDTQYF. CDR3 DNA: TGTGCCAGCAGCTTAGCTAGCGGGGGGGTAGATACGCAGTATTTT. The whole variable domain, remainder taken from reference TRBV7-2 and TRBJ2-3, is GAGVSQSPSNKVTEKGKDVELRCDPISGHTALYWYRQSLGQGLEFLIYFQGNSAPDKSGLPSDRFSAERTGGSVSTLTIQRTQQEDSAVYLCASSLASGGVDTQYFGPGTRLTVL.